This T cell receptor (beta chain) was captured by sequencing in a study of beta chain features in type 1 diabetes. The wider study: Over all samples combined, some 110 million sorted cells were examined.

General study results and limits: Relative to healthy donors, patients appeared to have naive, central memory and Treg TCRB repertoires that were more similar. VDJ junctions from patients with type 1 diabetes contained fewer insertions and more deletions.

The CDR3 totals 13 residues. V was shortened by 7 bases and J by 0 bases, with 9 bases between the two germline ends. Germline CDR1 SGHTA, CDR2 FQGNSA. The entirety of the isolated RNA underwent reverse transcription, so expressed TCRB transcripts were sequenced. The protocol was immunoSEQ multiplex PCR, while the TCRdb copy is restricted to in-frame clones and leaves out a portion. Here the sample spans about 410,000 clones, approximately 14% being singletons. This clone has a handful of counts. The target antigen is unknown. Using CD45RO/CCR7/CD25/CD127/CD95/CD27, CD4+ naive, central memory, regulatory and stem cell-like memory cells were sorted.

The sequence was obtained from a man under 40 in good health. Sequenced sample: naive CD4+ T cells from blood. V usage is TRBV7-2 and J usage is TRBJ1-1; D remains unclear. CDR3 loop: CASNDNLNTEAFF. The CDR3 DNA reads TGTGCCAGCAACGACAACTTGAACACTGAAGCTTTCTTT. The entire variable domain, with the rest obtained from reference TRBV7-2 and TRBJ1-1, is as follows: GAGVSQSPSNKVTEKGKDVELRCDPISGHTALYWYRQSLGQGLEFLIYFQGNSAPDKSGLPSDRFSAERTGGSVSTLTIQRTQQEDSAVYLCASNDNLNTEAFFGQGTRLTVV.